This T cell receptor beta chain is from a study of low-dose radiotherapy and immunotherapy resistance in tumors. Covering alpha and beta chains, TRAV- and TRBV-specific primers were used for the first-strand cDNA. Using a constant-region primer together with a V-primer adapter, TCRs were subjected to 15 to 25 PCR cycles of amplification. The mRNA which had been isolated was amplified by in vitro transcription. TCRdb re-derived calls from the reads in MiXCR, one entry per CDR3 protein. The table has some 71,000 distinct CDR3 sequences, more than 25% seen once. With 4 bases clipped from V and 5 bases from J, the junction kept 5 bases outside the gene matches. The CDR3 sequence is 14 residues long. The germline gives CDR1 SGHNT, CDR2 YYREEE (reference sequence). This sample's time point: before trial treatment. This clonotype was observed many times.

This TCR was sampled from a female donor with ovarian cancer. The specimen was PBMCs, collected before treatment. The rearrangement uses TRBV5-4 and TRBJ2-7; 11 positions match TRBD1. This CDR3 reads CASSADRGPHEQYF. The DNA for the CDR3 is TGTGCCAGCAGCGCGGACAGGGGGCCCCACGAGCAGTACTTC.